The sample holds a few counts of the clone carrying this T cell receptor (beta chain). Germline CDR1 LGHNA, CDR2 YNFKEQ. Deletions cut 4 bases from V and 2 bases from J, with 14 bases between. The CDR3 extends over 15 amino acids. These data belong to a study of T-cell memory formation after mild COVID-19. TCRdb re-called the 5' RACE reads through MiXCR, storing one row per CDR3 protein. The data show about half a million distinct CDR3 sequences, 15% to 20% seen once. Sequencing input: PBMCs or a T cell subset sorted from them (not recorded which). This clonotype was obtained from an adult woman who had mild COVID-19 (a few samples of this study predate the infection). Cell type and time point are not known. The V call is TRBV4-2, the J call TRBJ1-2, with D unresolved. DNA for the CDR3: TGTGCCAGCAGCCTTGATCGCAGCCCGAACTATGGCTACACCTTC. It encodes CASSLDRSPNYGYTF.